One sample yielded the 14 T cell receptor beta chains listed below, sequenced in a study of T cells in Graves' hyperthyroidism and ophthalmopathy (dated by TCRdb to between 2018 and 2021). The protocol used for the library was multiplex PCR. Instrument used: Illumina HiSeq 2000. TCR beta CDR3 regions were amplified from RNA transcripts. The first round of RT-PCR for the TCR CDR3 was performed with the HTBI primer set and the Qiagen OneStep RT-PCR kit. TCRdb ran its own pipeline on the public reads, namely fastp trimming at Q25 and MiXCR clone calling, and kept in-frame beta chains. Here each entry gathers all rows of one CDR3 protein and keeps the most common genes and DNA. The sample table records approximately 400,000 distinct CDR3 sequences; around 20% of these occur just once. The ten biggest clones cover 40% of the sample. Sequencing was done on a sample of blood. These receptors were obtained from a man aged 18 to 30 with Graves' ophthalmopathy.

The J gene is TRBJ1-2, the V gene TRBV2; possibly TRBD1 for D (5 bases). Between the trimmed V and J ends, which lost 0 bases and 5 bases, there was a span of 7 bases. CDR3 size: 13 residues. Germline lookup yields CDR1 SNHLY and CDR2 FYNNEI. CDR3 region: CASSEAKGYGYTF. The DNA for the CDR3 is TGTGCCAGCAGTGAAGCAAAGGGGTATGGCTACACCTTC. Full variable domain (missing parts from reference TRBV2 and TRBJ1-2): EPEVTQTPSHQVTQMGQEVILRCVPISNHLYFYWYRQILGQKVEFLVSFYNNEISEKSEIFDDQFSVERPDGSNFTLKIRSTKLEDSAMYFCASSEAKGYGYTFGSGTRLTVV.

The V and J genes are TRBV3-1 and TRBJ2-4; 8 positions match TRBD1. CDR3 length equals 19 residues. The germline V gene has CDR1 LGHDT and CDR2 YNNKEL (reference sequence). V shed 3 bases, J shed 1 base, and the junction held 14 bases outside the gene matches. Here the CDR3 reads CASSHKLSNRDRAKNIQYF. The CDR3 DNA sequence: TGTGCCAGCAGCCACAAACTCTCAAACCGGGACAGGGCCAAAAACATTCAGTACTTC. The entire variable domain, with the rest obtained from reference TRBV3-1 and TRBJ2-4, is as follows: DTAVSQTPKYLVTQMGNDKSIKCEQNLGHDTMYWYKQDSKKFLKIMFSYNNKELIINETVPNRFSPKSPDKAHLNLHINSLELGDSAVYFCASSHKLSNRDRAKNIQYFGAGTRLSVL.

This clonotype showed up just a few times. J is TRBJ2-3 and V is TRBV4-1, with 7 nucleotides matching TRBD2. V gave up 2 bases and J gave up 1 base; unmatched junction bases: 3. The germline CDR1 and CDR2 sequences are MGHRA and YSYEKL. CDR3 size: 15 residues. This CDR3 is CASSQRLAGTDTQYF. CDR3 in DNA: TGCGCCAGCAGCCAAAGGCTAGCGGGCACAGATACGCAGTATTTT.

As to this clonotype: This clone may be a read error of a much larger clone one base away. CDR3 sequence: CASRRGGGAADTQCF. CDR3 coding DNA: TGTGCCAGCCGCAGGGGCGGGGGGGCCGCAGATACGCAGTGTTTT. The chain links TRBV12-3 or TRBV12-4 to TRBJ2-3; TRBD2 matches at 9 bases. The CDR3 spans 15 residues.

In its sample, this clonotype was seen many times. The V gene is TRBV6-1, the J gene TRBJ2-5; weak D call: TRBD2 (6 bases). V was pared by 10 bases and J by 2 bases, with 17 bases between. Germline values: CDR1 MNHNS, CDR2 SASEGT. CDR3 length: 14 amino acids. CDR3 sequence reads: CATLSPGEQETQYF. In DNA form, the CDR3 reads TGTGCCACCCTCTCTCCGGGGGAACAAGAGACCCAGTACTTC.

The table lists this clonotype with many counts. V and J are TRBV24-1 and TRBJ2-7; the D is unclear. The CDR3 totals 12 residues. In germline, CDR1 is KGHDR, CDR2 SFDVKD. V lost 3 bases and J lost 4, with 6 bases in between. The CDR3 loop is CATSDPGYEQYF. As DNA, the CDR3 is TGTGCCACCAGTGATCCGGGTTACGAGCAGTACTTC.

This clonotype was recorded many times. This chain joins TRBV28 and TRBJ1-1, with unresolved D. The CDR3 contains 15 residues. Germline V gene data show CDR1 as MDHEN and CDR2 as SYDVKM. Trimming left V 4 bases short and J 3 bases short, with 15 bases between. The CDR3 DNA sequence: TGTGCCAGCAGTTGGTCGCGGATTTCGTACACTGAAGCTTTCTTT. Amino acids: CASSWSRISYTEAFF.

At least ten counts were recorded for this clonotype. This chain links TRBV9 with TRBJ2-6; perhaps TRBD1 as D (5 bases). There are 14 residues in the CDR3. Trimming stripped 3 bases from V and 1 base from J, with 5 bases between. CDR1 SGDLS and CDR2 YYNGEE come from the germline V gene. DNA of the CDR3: TGTGCCAGCAGCGCAGGGTCTGGGGCCAACGTCCTGACTTTC. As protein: CASSAGSGANVLTF.

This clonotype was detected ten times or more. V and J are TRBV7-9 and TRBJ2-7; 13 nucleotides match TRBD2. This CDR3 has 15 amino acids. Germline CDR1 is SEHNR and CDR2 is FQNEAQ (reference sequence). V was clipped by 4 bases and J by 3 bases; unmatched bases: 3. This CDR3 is CASSSTSGGVYEQYF. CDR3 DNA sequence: TGTGCCAGCAGCTCTACTAGCGGGGGGGTCTACGAGCAGTACTTC.

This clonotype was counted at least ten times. The CDR3 coding sequence is TGTGCCAGCAGCTTAGACGGTAACTACGAGCAGTACTTC. It translates to CASSLDGNYEQYF. V is TRBV11-2 and J is TRBJ2-7; no reliable D call. From germline, CDR1 is SGHAT and CDR2 FQNNGV. The CDR3 sequence is 13 residues long. The V gene lost 0 bases and the J gene lost 3 bases, with 6 bases spanning the gap.

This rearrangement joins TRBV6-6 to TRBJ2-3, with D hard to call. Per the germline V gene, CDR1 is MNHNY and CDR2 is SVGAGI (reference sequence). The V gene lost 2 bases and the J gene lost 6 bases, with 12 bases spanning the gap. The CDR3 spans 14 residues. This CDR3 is CASSYVSGTDTQYF. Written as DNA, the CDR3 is TGTGCCAGCAGTTACGTTTCGGGTACCGATACGCAGTATTTT.

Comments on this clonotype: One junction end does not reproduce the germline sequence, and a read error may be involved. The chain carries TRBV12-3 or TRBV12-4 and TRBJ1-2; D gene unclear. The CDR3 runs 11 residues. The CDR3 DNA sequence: TGTGCCAGCAGTTTAAACTATGGCTACGCCTTC. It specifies CASSLNYGYAF.

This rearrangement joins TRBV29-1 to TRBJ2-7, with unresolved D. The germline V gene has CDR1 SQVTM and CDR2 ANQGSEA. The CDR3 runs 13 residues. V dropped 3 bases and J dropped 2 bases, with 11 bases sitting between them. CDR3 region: CSVDLGTTYEQYF. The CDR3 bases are TGCAGCGTTGATCTGGGCACTACCTACGAGCAGTACTTC.

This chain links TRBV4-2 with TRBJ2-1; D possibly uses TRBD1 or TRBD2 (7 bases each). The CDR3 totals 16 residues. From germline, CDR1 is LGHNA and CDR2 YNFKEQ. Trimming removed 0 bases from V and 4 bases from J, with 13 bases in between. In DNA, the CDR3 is TGTGCCAGCAGCCAAGATCAGGGGGGGCTTTACAATGAGCAGTTCTTC. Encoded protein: CASSQDQGGLYNEQFF.